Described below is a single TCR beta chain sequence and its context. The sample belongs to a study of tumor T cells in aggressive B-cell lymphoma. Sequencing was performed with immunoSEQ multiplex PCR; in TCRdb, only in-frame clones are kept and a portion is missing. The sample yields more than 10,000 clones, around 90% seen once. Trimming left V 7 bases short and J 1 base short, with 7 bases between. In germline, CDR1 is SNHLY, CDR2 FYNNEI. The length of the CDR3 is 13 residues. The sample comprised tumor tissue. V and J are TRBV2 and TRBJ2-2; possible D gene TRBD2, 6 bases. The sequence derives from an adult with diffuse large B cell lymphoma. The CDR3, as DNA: TGTGCCAGCATGGAGGGGAACACCGGGGAGCTGTTTTTT. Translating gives CASMEGNTGELFF.